This T cell receptor beta chain was retrieved from a study of cytomegalovirus exposure and HLA in healthy donors. Study information: Both the 95 to 150 validation repertoires and the 600 to 700 first-cohort repertoires used the same platform, as reported by a later analysis.

TCRdb's table, derived via immunoSEQ multiplex PCR, lists solely in-frame clones and lacks some. The table shows roughly 200,000 clones, with around 80% occurring only once. The ends were cut back, 2 bases at V and 2 bases at J, with 13 bases in the middle. The germline V gene has CDR1 MGHDK and CDR2 SYGVNS. The CDR3 totals 15 residues. Concerning this clone: Its antigen is undetermined.

The study, taken as a whole, reports: CMV antigen specificity of three CMV-associated chains was confirmed in vitro. Rare TCR sequences dominated, though some public TCRs recurred in many donors. The study put 150 or so TCR beta chains on its list as cytomegalovirus-associated.

The TCR sequence derives from a woman aged 25-40 years in good health and CMV-seronegative. V usage is TRBV25-1 and J usage is TRBJ2-7; D is possibly TRBD1 (5 bases). Input material: PBMCs. The CDR3: CASSEQALGPYEQYF. DNA for the CDR3: TGTGCCAGCAGTGAACAGGCGCTGGGGCCCTACGAGCAGTACTTC.